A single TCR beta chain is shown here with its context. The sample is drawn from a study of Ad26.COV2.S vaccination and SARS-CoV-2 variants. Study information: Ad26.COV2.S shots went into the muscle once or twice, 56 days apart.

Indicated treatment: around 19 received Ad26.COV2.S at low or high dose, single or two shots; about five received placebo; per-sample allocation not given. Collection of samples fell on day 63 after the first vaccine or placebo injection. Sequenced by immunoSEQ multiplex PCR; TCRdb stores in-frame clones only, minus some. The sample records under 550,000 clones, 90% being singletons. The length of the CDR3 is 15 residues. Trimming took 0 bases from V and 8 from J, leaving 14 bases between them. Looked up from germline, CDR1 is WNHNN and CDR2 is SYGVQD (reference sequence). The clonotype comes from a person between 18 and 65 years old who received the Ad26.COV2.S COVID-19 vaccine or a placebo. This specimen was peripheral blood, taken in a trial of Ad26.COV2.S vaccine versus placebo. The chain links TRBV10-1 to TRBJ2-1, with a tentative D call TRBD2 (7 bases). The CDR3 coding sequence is TGCGCCAGCAGTGAGTCCGGGGGGCAGGGCGATGAGCAGTTCTTC. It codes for CASSESGGQGDEQFF.